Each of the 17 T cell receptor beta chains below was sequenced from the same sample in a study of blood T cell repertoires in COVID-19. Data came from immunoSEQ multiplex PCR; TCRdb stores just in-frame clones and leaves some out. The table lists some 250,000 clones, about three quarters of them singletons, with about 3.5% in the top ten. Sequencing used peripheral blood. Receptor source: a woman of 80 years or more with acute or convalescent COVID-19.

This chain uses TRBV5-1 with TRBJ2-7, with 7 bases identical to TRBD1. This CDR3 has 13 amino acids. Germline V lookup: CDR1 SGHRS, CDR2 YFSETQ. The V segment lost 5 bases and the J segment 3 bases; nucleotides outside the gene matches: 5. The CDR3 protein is CASRGTVYYEQYF. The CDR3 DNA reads TGCGCCAGCAGAGGGACAGTTTACTACGAGCAGTACTTC.

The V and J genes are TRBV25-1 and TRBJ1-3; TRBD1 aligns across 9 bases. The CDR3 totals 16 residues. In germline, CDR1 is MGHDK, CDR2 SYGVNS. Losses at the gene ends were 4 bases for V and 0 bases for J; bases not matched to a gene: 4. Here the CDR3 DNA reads TGTGCCAGCAGTGCACAGGGGGCGACCTCTGGAAACACCATATATTTT. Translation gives CASSAQGATSGNTIYF.

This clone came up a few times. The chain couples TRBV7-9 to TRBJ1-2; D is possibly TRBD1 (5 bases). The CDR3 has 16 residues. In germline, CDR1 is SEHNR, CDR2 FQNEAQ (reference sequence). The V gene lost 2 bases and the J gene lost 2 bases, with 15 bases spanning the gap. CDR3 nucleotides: TGTGCCAGCAGCTTATGGGGAAGCCCAGGGAACTATGGCTACACCTTC. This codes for CASSLWGSPGNYGYTF.

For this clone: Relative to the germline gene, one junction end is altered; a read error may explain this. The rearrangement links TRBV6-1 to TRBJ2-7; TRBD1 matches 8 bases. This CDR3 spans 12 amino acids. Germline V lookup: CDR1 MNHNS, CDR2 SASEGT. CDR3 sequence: CASSESNRGKDF. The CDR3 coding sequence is TGTGCCAGCAGTGAATCGAACAGGGGGAAGGACTTC.

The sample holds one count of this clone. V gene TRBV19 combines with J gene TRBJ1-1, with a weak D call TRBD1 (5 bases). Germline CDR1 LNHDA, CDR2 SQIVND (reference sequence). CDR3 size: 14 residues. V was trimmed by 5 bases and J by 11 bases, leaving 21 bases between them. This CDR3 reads CASSQGYLTSDAFF. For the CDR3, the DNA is TGTGCCAGTAGTCAGGGCTATCTTACCTCGGACGCTTTCTTT.

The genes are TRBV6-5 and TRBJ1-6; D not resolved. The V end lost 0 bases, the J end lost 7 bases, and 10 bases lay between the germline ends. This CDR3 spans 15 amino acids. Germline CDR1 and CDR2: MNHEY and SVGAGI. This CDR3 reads CASSYSGGRNSPLHF. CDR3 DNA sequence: TGTGCCAGCAGTTACTCGGGAGGGAGGAATTCACCCCTCCACTTT.

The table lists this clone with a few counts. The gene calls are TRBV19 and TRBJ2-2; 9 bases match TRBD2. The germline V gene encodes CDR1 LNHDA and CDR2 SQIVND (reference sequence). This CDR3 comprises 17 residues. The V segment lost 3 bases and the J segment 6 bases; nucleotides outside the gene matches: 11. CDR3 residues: CASSMVGGGARPGELFF. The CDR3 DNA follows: TGTGCCAGTAGTATGGTCGGCGGGGGGGCTAGACCCGGGGAGCTGTTTTTT. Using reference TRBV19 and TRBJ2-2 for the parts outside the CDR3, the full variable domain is DGGITQSPKYLFRKEGQNVTLSCEQNLNHDAMYWYRQDPGQGLRLIYYSQIVNDFQKGDIAEGYSVSREKKESFPLTVTSAQKNPTAFYLCASSMVGGGARPGELFFGEGSRLTVL.

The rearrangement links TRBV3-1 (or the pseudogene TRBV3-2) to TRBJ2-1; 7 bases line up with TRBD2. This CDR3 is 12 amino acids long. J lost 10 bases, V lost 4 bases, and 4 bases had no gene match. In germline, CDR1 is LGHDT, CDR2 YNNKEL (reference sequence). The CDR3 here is CASSLYGREQFF. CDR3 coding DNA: TGTGCCAGCAGCCTATACGGGAGGGAGCAGTTCTTC.

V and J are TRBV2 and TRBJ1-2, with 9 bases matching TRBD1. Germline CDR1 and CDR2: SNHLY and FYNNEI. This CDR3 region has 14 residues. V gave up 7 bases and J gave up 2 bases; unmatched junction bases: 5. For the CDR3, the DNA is TGTGCCAGCAAACAGGGGGCGGAAAACTATGGCTACACCTTC. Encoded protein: CASKQGAENYGYTF. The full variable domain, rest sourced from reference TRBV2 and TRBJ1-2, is EPEVTQTPSHQVTQMGQEVILRCVPISNHLYFYWYRQILGQKVEFLVSFYNNEISEKSEIFDDQFSVERPDGSNFTLKIRSTKLEDSAMYFCASKQGAENYGYTFGSGTRLTVV.

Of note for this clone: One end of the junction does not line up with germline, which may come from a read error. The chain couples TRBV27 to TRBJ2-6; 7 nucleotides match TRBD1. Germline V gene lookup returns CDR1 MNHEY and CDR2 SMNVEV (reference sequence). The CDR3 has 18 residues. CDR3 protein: CASGFPGTAYSGANVLTF. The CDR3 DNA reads TGTGCCAGCGGTTTCCCCGGGACAGCTTACTCTGGGGCCAACGTCCTGACTTTC.

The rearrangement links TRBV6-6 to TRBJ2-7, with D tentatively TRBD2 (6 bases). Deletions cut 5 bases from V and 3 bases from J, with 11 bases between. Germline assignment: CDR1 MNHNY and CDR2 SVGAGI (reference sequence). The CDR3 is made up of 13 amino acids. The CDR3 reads CASSGTGLYEQYF. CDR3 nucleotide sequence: TGTGCCAGCAGTGGGACTGGCCTCTACGAGCAGTACTTC.

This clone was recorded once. The CDR3 DNA is TGTGCCACCAGTGATTGGGACAGGGGGACTGAAGCTTTCTTT. Translation: CATSDWDRGTEAFF. J is TRBJ1-1 and V is TRBV24-1, with 11 bases fitting TRBD1. Per germline, CDR1 KGHDR and CDR2 SFDVKD. V lost 2 bases and J lost 5; bases outside the gene matches: 0. The CDR3 runs 14 residues.

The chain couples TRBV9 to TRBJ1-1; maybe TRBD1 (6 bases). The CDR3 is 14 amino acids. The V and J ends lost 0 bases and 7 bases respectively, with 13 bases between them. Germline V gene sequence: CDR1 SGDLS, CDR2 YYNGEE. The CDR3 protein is CASSVGRRGSEAFF. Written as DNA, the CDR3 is TGTGCCAGCAGCGTAGGTCGCAGGGGAAGTGAAGCTTTCTTT. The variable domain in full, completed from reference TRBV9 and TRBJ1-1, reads DSGVTQTPKHLITATGQRVTLRCSPRSGDLSVYWYQQSLDQGLQFLIQYYNGEERAKGNILERFSAQQFPDLHSELNLSSLELGDSALYFCASSVGRRGSEAFFGQGTRLTVV.

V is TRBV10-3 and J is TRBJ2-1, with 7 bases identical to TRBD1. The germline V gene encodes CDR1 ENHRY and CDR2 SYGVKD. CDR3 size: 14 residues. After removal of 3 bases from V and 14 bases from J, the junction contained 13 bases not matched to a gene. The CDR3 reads CAISEETGTRLKFF. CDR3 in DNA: TGTGCCATCAGTGAAGAGACAGGGACGCGTCTTAAGTTCTTC.

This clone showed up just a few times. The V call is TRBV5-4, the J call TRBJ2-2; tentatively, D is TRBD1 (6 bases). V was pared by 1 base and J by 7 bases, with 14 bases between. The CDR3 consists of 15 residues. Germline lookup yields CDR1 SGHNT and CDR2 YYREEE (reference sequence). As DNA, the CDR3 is TGTGCCAGCAGCTTGCTAGGGGGAAAGGTCGGGGAGCTGTTTTTT. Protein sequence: CASSLLGGKVGELFF.

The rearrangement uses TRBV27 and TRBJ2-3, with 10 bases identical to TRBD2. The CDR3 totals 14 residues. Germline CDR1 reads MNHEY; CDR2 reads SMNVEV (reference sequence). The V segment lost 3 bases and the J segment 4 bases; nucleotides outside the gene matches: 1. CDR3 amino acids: CASSFSGRSDTQYF. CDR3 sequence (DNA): TGTGCCAGCAGTTTTAGCGGGAGGTCAGATACGCAGTATTTT.

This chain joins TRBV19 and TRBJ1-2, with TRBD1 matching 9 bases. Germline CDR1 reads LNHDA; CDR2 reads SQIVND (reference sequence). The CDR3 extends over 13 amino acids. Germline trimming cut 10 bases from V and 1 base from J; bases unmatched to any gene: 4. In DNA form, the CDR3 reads TGTGCCATCAGACAGGGGGGTAACTATGGCTACACCTTC. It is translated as CAIRQGGNYGYTF. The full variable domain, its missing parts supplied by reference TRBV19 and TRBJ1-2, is DGGITQSPKYLFRKEGQNVTLSCEQNLNHDAMYWYRQDPGQGLRLIYYSQIVNDFQKGDIAEGYSVSREKKESFPLTVTSAQKNPTAFYLCAIRQGGNYGYTFGSGTRLTVV.